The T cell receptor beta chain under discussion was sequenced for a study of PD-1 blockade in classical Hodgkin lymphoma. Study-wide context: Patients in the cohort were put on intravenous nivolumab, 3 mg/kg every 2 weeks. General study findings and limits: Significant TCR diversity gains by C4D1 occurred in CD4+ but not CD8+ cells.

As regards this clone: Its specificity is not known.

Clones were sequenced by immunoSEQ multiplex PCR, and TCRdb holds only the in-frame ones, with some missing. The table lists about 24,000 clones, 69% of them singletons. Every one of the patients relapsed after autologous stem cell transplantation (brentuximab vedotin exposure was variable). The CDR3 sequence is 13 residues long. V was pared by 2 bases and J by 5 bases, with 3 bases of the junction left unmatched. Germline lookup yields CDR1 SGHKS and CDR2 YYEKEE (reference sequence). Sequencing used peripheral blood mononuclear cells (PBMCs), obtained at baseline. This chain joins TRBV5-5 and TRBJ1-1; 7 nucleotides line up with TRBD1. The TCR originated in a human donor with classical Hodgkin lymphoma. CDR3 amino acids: CASSFSGGTEAFF. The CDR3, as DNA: TGTGCCAGCAGCTTTTCAGGGGGAACTGAAGCTTTCTTT.